Listed below are T cell receptor beta chains from one sample, sequenced in a study of radiotherapy plus CTLA-4 blockade in lung cancer. The assay was immunoSEQ multiplex PCR, and TCRdb's table has in-frame clones only and misses some. The sample holds 57,000 or so clones, 60% to 85% seen once. Sequences were derived from peripheral blood, sampled from a patient treated with radiotherapy plus ipilimumab. The receptors were sampled from a human donor with non-small cell lung cancer who had a complete response to radiotherapy plus ipilimumab. The conserved cysteine and the conserved F or W are not part of the CDR3 here.

CDR3 | J | V
ASSRTSSYEQF | TRBJ2-1 | TRBV7-8
ASSLSVDGANVLT | TRBJ2-6 | TRBV5-4
ASSPGTSGGGQY | TRBJ2-3 | TRBV7-2
ASIARGAQDTQY | TRBJ2-3 | TRBV11-2
ASSSGGNQPQH | TRBJ1-5 | TRBV19
ASSVVGGEQY | TRBJ2-7 | TRBV9
ASSIVGLGNQPQH | TRBJ1-5 | TRBV19
ASSATGTQRGSGANVLT | TRBJ2-6 | TRBV27
ASSPPGQGSYEQY | TRBJ2-7 | TRBV7-2
ASNGQMNTEAF | TRBJ1-1 | TRBV2
ASSNRPAPEQF | TRBJ2-1 | TRBV11-2
ASRDGQLSYEQY | TRBJ2-7 | TRBV5-1
ASSPGGPNEKLF | TRBJ1-4 | TRBV7-2
ASLDRGRNDGYT | TRBJ1-2 | TRBV7-2
ASSLYGRGNTEAF | TRBJ1-1 | TRBV5-4
ASSFSTARTDTQY | TRBJ2-3 | TRBV28
ASSVALASYNEQF | TRBJ2-1 | TRBV9
ASSSSRTSGNYNEQF | TRBJ2-1 | TRBV11-3
ASSLRSGWGANVLT | TRBJ2-6 | TRBV11-2
ASSFTRQSDTQY | TRBJ2-3 | TRBV27
ASSRDRGLSNEKLF | TRBJ1-4 | TRBV5-6
ASSETGGANQPQH | TRBJ1-5 | TRBV6-4
ASSRVKGQGFSEAF | TRBJ1-1 | TRBV19
ASSPGQGLQGYT | TRBJ1-2 | TRBV4-3
ASSFRSGATNEKLF | TRBJ1-4 | TRBV13
ASSEGGLVRETQY | TRBJ2-5 | TRBV25-1
ASSPDFAGGYGYT | TRBJ1-2 | TRBV18
ASSLEGSDEQF | TRBJ2-1 | TRBV7-2
ASSFQQLSTDTQY | TRBJ2-3 | TRBV5-1
ASSRQGNSIGNEQF | TRBJ2-1 | TRBV9
ASSSGWGRHRSGANVLT | TRBJ2-6 | TRBV5-4
ASSLAGSEDTQY | TRBJ2-3 | TRBV5-1
ASSIGRGGRQPQH | TRBJ1-5 | TRBV19
ASSLDRAYSQPQH | TRBJ1-5 | TRBV7-2
AISESLGYEQY | TRBJ2-7 | TRBV10-3
ASSPPLAGGSSTDTQY | TRBJ2-3 | TRBV18
ASSLKEGGDSNQPQH | TRBJ1-5 | TRBV7-2
ASSDGVTTGELF | TRBJ2-2 | TRBV2
ASSYDSQLGYT | TRBJ1-2 | TRBV7-2
ASSVRGTDTGELF | TRBJ2-2 | TRBV9
ATRTYYEQY | TRBJ2-7 | TRBV2
AWSGGRGIYASGNTIY | TRBJ1-3 | TRBV30
AISPGLAESTDTQY | TRBJ2-3 | TRBV11-3
ASSLSGTTTLSTDTQY | TRBJ2-3 | TRBV11-2
ASSPYRSGLVNQPQH | TRBJ1-5 | TRBV18
ASSVGVNTDTQY | TRBJ2-3 | TRBV9
ASSLVGVSTDTQY | TRBJ2-3 | TRBV5-1
ASSVPGGQAGELF | TRBJ2-2 | TRBV9
ATSRSSRGQGNTIY | TRBJ1-3 | TRBV15